Following are 4 T cell receptor beta chains from one sample sequenced in a study of blood T cell repertoires in COVID-19. Generated by immunoSEQ multiplex PCR, the TCRdb table keeps only in-frame clones and is missing some. Of some 300,000 clones in the sample, approximately 88% were seen once. The material sequenced was PBMCs or T cells enriched from blood (not recorded which). Source of these receptors: a woman in her twenties or thirties who had recovered from COVID-19.

Only one count was recorded for this clone. The V and J genes are TRBV5-4 and TRBJ2-3, with D perhaps TRBD2 (5 bases). This CDR3 contains 15 residues. The germline V and J ends were trimmed by 4 bases and 6 bases, with 18 bases remaining between them. Germline V gene sequence: CDR1 SGHNT, CDR2 YYREEE (reference sequence). The CDR3 nucleotides are TGTGCCAGCAGCCTCTCGGCGGGCCCGCAGGATACGCAGTATTTT. This gives the protein CASSLSAGPQDTQYF.

V is TRBV28 and J is TRBJ1-5; the D is unclear. Germline loops: CDR1 MDHEN, CDR2 SYDVKM. The length of the CDR3 is 14 residues. V dropped 1 base and J dropped 1 base, with 5 bases sitting between them. The CDR3 DNA reads TGTGCCAGCAGTTTATTGGGCAGCAATCAGCCCCAGCATTTT. Translated: CASSLLGSNQPQHF.

The chain carries TRBV4-3 and TRBJ1-6; D remains unclear. V was shortened by 0 bases and J by 2 bases, with 5 bases between the two germline ends. The germline V gene encodes CDR1 LGHNA and CDR2 YSLEER. This CDR3 is built from 15 residues. CDR3 nucleotide sequence: TGCGCCAGCAGCCAAGAGACACCCTATAATTCACCCCTCCACTTT. Translation: CASSQETPYNSPLHF.

The V call is TRBV6-2 or TRBV6-3, the J call TRBJ2-7; tentative D call: TRBD2 (5 bases). Germline CDR1 is MNHEY and CDR2 is SVGEGT. V lost 5 bases and J 3 bases, leaving 14 bases between the germline ends. This CDR3 region has 14 residues. CDR3 amino acids: CASSPSGRDYEQYF. The CDR3 DNA reads as TGTGCCAGCAGTCCCAGCGGTAGAGACTACGAGCAGTACTTC.